The 18 T cell receptor beta chains below all came from one sample that was sequenced in a study of T cell responses to AZD1222 COVID-19 vaccine. Clones were sequenced by immunoSEQ multiplex PCR, and TCRdb holds only the in-frame ones, with some missing. The sample has under 200,000 clones, more than 80% seen once. Here the sequenced sample was peripheral blood, taken 28 days after the second dose of the MenACWY control vaccine. These receptor sequences come from an adult who received the MenACWY meningococcal vaccine as a control.

The chain recombines TRBV5-1 with TRBJ1-3; D remains unclear. V lost 0 bases, J lost 3 bases, and 16 bases lay in between. CDR3 length: 17 residues. Germline V CDR1 and CDR2: SGHRS, YFSETQ. CDR3 amino acids: CASSLEGHQGGGNTIYF. The DNA for the CDR3 is TGCGCCAGCAGCTTGGAGGGCCACCAAGGTGGTGGAAACACCATATATTTT.

J is TRBJ2-1 and V is TRBV11-3; D gene uncertain. CDR1 is SGHNT, CDR2 YENEEA, per germline. CDR3 size: 15 residues. V lost 3 bases and J lost 7, with 16 bases in between. This CDR3 reads CASSFQDAPGNEQFF. CDR3 in DNA: TGTGCCAGCAGCTTCCAGGACGCCCCTGGAAATGAGCAGTTCTTC.

The rearrangement joins TRBV28 to TRBJ1-4; D is unresolved. The V gene's germline CDR1 is MDHEN and CDR2 SYDVKM. The CDR3 length is 14 residues. V was shortened by 5 bases and J by 5 bases, with 12 bases between the two germline ends. In nucleotides, the CDR3 is TGTGCCAGCAGTCGTGGAGGGCCCAATGAAAAACTGTTTTTT. Its translation: CASSRGGPNEKLFF.

This clone has a handful of counts. V usage is TRBV3-1 (or the pseudogene TRBV3-2) and J usage is TRBJ2-2; D unresolved. Germline lookup yields CDR1 LGHDT and CDR2 YNNKEL (reference sequence). V was cut by 3 bases and J by 5 bases, with 7 bases left in between. The CDR3 is made up of 13 amino acids. CDR3 sequence reads: CASSHYSTGELFF. In DNA, the CDR3 is TGTGCCAGCAGCCATTATAGTACCGGGGAGCTGTTTTTT.

J is TRBJ1-6 and V is TRBV7-2, with D unresolved. Germline CDR1 and CDR2: SGHTA and FQGNSA. The ends were cut back, 4 bases at V and 8 bases at J, with 6 bases in the middle. The CDR3 spans 12 residues. DNA for the CDR3: TGTGCCAGCAGCTCCAATGATTCACCCCTCCACTTT. This codes for CASSSNDSPLHF.

The V gene is TRBV7-6, the J gene TRBJ2-1, with TRBD2 identical over 13 bases. V was clipped by 5 bases and J by 4 bases; unmatched bases: 8. Germline-derived CDR1 and CDR2 are SGHVS and FNYEAQ. The CDR3 sequence is 17 residues long. CDR3: CASSLEGGLAGYNEQFF. In DNA form, the CDR3 reads TGTGCCAGCAGCCTCGAGGGGGGACTAGCGGGATACAATGAGCAGTTCTTC.

The gene calls are TRBV24-1 and TRBJ2-2, with D possibly being TRBD2 (6 bases). The germline V gene encodes CDR1 KGHDR and CDR2 SFDVKD. The CDR3 extends over 17 amino acids. Trimming shortened V by 3 bases and J by 0 bases, and 13 bases separated the two germline ends. CDR3 residues: CATSDRGTNANTGELFF. The CDR3 coding sequence is TGTGCCACCAGTGATCGCGGGACGAACGCGAACACCGGGGAGCTGTTTTTT.

This chain connects TRBV27 to TRBJ1-3; D is unresolved. The length of the CDR3 is 15 residues. V lost 6 bases and J lost 4, with 16 bases in between. Germline V CDR1 and CDR2: MNHEY, SMNVEV (reference sequence). The CDR3 DNA is TGTGCCAGCAGCAAATGGGCAGAGCCAGGAAACACCATATATTTT. It is translated as CASSKWAEPGNTIYF.

CDR3 loop: CASEGATNEKLFF. The CDR3 region has the DNA TGTGCCAGCGAGGGAGCAACTAATGAAAAACTGTTTTTT. The chain employs TRBV6-1 and TRBJ1-4; no firm D call. CDR1 is MNHNS, CDR2 SASEGT, per germline. Deletions cut 8 bases from V and 0 bases from J, with 7 bases between. This CDR3 has 13 amino acids.

The CDR3 DNA reads TGCGCCAGCAGCTTGGTGCTGGCTGGAGCCGAGCAGTACTTC. Translation: CASSLVLAGAEQYF. This chain connects TRBV5-1 to TRBJ2-7; no clear D gene. V lost 0 bases and J lost 6, with 13 bases in between. The CDR3 spans 14 residues. Looked up from germline, CDR1 is SGHRS and CDR2 is YFSETQ.

This clone was counted a single time. V is TRBV2 and J is TRBJ2-2; D not certain. Trimming shortened V by 1 base and J by 7 bases, and 4 bases separated the two germline ends. CDR1 is SNHLY and CDR2 is FYNNEI in the germline V gene. CDR3 length: 12 residues. Written as DNA, the CDR3 is TGTGCCAGCAGTGAAGAGGTCGGGGAGCTGTTTTTT. Translated, it gives CASSEEVGELFF.

V usage is TRBV7-2 and J usage is TRBJ2-7, with D possibly being TRBD1 or TRBD2 (6 bases each). V gave up 4 bases and J gave up 2 bases, with 18 bases separating them. The CDR3 is 16 amino acids. Germline CDR1 reads SGHTA; CDR2 reads FQGNSA. The DNA of the CDR3 is TGTGCCAGCAGCTCCCCAGTAGGGGGGACCCCCTACGAGCAGTACTTC. Translated, it gives CASSSPVGGTPYEQYF.

In this sample, this clone turned up once. The chain is built from TRBV7-3 and TRBJ2-2; no reliable D call. Per germline, CDR1 SGHTA and CDR2 FQGTGA. V shed 4 bases and J shed 1 base, with 7 bases lying between them. The length of the CDR3 is 14 residues. CDR3 amino acids: CASSSGRNTGELFF. CDR3 bases: TGTGCCAGCAGCTCCGGACGGAACACCGGGGAGCTGTTTTTT.

The chain combines TRBV18 with TRBJ2-7; 8 nucleotides align to TRBD2. V trimming: 2 bases; J trimming: 3 bases; junction bases outside the gene matches: 12. This CDR3 has 17 amino acids. Germline CDR1 is KGHSH and CDR2 is LQKENI. The DNA for the CDR3 is TGTGCCAGCTCACCATTATCGGGGACTAGTATAGACTACGAGCAGTACTTC. As protein: CASSPLSGTSIDYEQYF.

CDR3 sequence reads: CASTGQSNQPQHF. The CDR3 DNA reads as TGTGCCAGCACGGGACAGAGCAATCAGCCCCAGCATTTT. The genes are TRBV2 and TRBJ1-5; 7 nucleotides align to TRBD1. Trimming at V came to 7 bases and at J to 1 base, leaving 1 base not matched to a gene. CDR3 size: 13 residues. CDR1 is SNHLY, CDR2 FYNNEI, per germline.

This clone has only one observation. This chain uses TRBV27 with TRBJ2-1; possibly TRBD2 for D (6 bases). Germline V gene lookup returns CDR1 MNHEY and CDR2 SMNVEV (reference sequence). V gave up 4 bases and J gave up 6 bases, with 7 bases separating them. The CDR3 consists of 12 residues. CDR3: CASSWRGNEQFF. The CDR3 DNA is TGTGCCAGCAGTTGGAGGGGCAATGAGCAGTTCTTC.

The rearrangement links TRBV13 to TRBJ1-6; 7 bases are shared with TRBD1. With 5 bases clipped from V and 8 bases from J, the junction kept 6 bases outside the gene matches. The CDR3 runs to 14 residues. Germline CDR1 PRHDT, CDR2 FYEKMQ (reference sequence). CDR3 sequence reads: CASSRDRVDSPLHF. The CDR3 nucleotides read TGTGCCAGCAGCCGCGACAGGGTGGATTCACCCCTCCACTTT.

The rearrangement links TRBV19 to TRBJ1-1; D unclear. V lost 5 bases and J lost 4, with 17 bases in between. CDR3 length: 15 residues. Germline lookup yields CDR1 LNHDA and CDR2 SQIVND (reference sequence). CDR3 DNA: TGTGCCAGTAGTTCTTTCACGACAATGACCACTGAAGCTTTCTTT. This gives the protein CASSSFTTMTTEAFF.